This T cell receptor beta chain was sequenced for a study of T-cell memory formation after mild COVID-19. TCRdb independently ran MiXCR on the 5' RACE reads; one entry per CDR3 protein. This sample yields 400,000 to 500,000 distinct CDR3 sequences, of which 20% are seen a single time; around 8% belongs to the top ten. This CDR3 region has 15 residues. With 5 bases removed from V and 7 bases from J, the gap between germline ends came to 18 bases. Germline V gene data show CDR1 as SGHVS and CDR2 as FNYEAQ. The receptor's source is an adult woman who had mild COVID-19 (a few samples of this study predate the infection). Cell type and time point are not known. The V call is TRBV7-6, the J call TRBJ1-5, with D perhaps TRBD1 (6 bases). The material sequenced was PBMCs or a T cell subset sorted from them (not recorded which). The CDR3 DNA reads TGTGCCAGCAGCAATACCAGGGGAGTGGGCCAGCCCCAGCATTTT. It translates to CASSNTRGVGQPQHF.